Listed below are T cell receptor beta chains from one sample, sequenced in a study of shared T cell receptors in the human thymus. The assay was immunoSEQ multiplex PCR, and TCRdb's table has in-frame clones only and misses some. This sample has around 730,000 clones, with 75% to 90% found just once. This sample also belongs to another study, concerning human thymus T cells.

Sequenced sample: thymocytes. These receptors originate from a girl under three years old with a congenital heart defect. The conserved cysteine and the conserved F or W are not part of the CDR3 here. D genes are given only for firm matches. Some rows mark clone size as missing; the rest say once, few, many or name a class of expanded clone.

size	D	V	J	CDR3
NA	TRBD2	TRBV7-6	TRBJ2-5	ASSLSSGGEPYEETQY
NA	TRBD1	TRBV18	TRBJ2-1	ASSPNFRDRGREQF
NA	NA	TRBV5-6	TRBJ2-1	ASSPPESWSYNEQF
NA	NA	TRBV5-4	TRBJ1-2	ASSLEQGSNYGYT
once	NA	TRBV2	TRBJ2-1	ASSVGGSFFRSSYNEQF
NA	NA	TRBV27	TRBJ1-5	ASSFSGNQPQH
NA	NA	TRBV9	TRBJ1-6	ASSDDSSPLH
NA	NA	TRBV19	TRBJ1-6	ASSSSQGSHSPLH
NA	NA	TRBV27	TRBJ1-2	AKPGGHYGYT
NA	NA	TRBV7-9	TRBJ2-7	ASSSDTGQY
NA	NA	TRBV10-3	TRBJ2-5	AISAGETQY
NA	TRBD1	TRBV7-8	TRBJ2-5	ASSPWVNRDREGN
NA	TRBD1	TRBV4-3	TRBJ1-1	ASSQEWAGLGTGGAGTEAF